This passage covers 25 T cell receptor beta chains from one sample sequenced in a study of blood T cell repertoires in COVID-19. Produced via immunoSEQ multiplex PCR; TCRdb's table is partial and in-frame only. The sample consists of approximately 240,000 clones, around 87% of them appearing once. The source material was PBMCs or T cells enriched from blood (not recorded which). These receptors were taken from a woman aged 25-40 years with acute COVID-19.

This CDR3 is CASSVGAGDTYEQYF. In DNA, the CDR3 is TGTGCCAGCAGCGTAGGGGCGGGGGACACCTACGAGCAGTACTTC. The chain combines TRBV9 with TRBJ2-7; D perhaps matches TRBD2 (7 bases). The CDR3 has 15 amino acids. Per the germline V gene, CDR1 is SGDLS and CDR2 is YYNGEE. V was trimmed by 0 bases and J by 2 bases, leaving 12 bases between them.

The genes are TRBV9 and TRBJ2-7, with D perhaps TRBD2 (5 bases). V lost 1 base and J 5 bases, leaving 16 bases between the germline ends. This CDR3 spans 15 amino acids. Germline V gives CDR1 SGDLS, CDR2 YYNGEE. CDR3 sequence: CASSVQGTSLNEQYF. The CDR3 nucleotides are TGTGCCAGCAGCGTACAAGGCACTAGTCTAAACGAGCAGTACTTC.

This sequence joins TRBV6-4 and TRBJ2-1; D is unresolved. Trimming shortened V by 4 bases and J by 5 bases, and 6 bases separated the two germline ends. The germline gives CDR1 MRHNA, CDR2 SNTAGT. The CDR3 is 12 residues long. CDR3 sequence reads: CASSAENNEQFF. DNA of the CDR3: TGTGCCAGCAGTGCCGAGAACAATGAGCAGTTCTTC.

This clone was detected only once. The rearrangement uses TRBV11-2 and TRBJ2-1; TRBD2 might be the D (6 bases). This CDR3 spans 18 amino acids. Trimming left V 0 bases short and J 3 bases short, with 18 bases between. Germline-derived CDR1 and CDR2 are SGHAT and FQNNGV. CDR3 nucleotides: TGTGCCAGCAGCTTAGACCCTCCCCTACTAGCAGACTACAATGAGCAGTTCTTC. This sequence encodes CASSLDPPLLADYNEQFF.

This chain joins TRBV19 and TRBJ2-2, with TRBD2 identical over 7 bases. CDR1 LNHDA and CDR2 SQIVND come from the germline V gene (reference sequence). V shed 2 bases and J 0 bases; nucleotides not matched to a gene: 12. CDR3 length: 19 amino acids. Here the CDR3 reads CASSILGEGGGANTGELFF. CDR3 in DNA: TGTGCCAGTAGTATATTAGGGGAAGGCGGGGGTGCGAACACCGGGGAGCTGTTTTTT.

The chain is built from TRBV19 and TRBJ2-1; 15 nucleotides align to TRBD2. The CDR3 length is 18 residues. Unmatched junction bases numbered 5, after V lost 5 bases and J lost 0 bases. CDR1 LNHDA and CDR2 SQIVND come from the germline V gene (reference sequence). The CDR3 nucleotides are TGTGCCAGTAGTGGCGGACTAGCGGGAGGGCCCTCCTACAATGAGCAGTTCTTC. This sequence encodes CASSGGLAGGPSYNEQFF. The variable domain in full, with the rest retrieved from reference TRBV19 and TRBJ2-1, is DGGITQSPKYLFRKEGQNVTLSCEQNLNHDAMYWYRQDPGQGLRLIYYSQIVNDFQKGDIAEGYSVSREKKESFPLTVTSAQKNPTAFYLCASSGGLAGGPSYNEQFFGPGTRLTVL.

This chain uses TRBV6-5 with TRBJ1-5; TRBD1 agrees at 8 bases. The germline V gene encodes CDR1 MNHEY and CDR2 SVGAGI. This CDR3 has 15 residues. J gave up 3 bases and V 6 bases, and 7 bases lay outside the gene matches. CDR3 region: CASRDRTGFNQPQHF. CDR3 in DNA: TGTGCCAGCAGGGATAGGACAGGGTTCAATCAGCCCCAGCATTTT.

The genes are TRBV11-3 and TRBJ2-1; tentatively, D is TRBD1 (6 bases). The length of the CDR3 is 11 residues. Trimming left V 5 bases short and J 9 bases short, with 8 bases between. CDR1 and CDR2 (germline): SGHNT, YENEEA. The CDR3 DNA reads TGTGCCAGCAGCCTGGGGGCTGAGCAGTTCTTC. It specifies CASSLGAEQFF.

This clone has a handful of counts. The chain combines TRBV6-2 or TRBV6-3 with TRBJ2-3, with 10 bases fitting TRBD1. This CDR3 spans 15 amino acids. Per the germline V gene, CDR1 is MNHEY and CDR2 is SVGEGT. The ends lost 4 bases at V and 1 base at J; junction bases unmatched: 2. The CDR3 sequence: CASSSGTGGTDTQYF. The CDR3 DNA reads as TGTGCCAGCAGTTCCGGGACAGGGGGCACAGATACGCAGTATTTT.

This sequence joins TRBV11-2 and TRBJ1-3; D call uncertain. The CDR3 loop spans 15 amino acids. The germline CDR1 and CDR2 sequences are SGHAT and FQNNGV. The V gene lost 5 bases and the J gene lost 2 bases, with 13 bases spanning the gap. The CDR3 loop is CASSHSRGTGNTIYF. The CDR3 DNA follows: TGTGCCAGCAGCCACAGTCGGGGTACTGGAAACACCATATATTTT.

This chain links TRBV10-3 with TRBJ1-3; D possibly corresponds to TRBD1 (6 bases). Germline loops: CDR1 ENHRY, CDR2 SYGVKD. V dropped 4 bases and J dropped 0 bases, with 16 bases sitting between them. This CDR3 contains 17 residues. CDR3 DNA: TGTGCCATCAGTGGCGGCGGACAGTCCCTCTCTGGAAACACCATATATTTT. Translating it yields CAISGGGQSLSGNTIYF.

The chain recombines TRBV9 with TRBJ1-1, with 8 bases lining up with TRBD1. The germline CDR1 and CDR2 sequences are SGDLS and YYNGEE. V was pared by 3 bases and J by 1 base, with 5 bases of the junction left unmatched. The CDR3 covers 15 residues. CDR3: CASSARQGTNTEAFF. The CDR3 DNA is TGTGCCAGCAGCGCACGACAGGGGACGAACACTGAAGCTTTCTTT.

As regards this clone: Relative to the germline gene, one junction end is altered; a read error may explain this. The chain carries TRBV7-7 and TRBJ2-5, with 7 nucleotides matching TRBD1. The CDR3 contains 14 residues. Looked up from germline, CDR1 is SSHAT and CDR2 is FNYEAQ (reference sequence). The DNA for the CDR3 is TGTGCTAGCAGCTTGGGACAGTTTGCAGAGACCCAGTACTTC. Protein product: CASSLGQFAETQYF. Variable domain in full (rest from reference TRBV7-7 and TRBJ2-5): GAGVSQSPRYKVTKRGQDVTLRCDPISSHATLYWYQQALGQGPEFLTYFNYEAQPDKSGLPSDRFSAERPEGSISTLTIQRTEQRDSAMYRCASSLGQFAETQYFGPGTRLLVL.

CDR3 in amino acids: CASSPSGRNNEQFF. The CDR3 region has the DNA TGCGCCAGCAGCCCTAGCGGGAGGAACAATGAGCAGTTCTTC. V usage is TRBV5-1 and J usage is TRBJ2-1, with 11 bases identical to TRBD2. V gave up 4 bases and J gave up 5 bases; unmatched junction bases: 2. Germline CDR1 is SGHRS and CDR2 is YFSETQ. CDR3 size: 14 residues.

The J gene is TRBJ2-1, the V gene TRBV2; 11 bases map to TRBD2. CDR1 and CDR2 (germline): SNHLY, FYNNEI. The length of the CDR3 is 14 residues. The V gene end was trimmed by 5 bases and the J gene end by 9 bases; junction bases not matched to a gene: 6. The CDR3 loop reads CASSTPGLAAEQFF. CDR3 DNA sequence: TGTGCCAGCAGTACCCCGGGACTAGCGGCTGAGCAGTTCTTC.

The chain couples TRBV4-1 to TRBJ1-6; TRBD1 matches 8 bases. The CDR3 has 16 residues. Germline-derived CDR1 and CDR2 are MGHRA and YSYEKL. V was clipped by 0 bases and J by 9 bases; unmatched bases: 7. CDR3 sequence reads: CASSQEGRGLGSPLHF. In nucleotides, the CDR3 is TGCGCCAGCAGCCAAGAGGGCAGGGGGCTTGGTTCACCCCTCCACTTT.

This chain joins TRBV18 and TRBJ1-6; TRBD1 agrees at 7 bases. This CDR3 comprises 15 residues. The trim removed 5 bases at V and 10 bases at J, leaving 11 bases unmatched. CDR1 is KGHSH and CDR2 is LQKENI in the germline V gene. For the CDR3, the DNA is TGTGCCAGCTCAGAGGGACAGCTCCCCGGCTCACCCCTCCACTTT. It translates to CASSEGQLPGSPLHF.

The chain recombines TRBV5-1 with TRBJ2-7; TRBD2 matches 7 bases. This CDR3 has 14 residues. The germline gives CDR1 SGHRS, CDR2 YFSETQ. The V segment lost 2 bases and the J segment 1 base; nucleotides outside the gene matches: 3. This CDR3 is CASSLGEGSYEQYF. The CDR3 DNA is TGCGCCAGCAGCTTAGGGGAGGGTTCCTACGAGCAGTACTTC.

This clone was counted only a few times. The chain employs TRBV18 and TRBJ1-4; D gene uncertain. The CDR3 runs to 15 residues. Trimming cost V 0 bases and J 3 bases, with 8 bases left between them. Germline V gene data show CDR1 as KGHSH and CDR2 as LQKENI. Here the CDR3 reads CASSPPVRSNEKLFF. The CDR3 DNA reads TGTGCCAGCTCACCACCGGTCCGGTCTAATGAAAAACTGTTTTTT.

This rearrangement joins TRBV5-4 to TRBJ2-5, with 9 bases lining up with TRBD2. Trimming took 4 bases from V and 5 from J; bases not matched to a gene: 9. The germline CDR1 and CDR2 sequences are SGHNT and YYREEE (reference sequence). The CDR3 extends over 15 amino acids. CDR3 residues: CASSRDSGRQETQYF. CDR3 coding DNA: TGTGCCAGCAGCCGCGATAGCGGGAGACAGGAGACCCAGTACTTC.

This CDR3 reads CASSLEVAGGPSSYNEQFF. CDR3 DNA sequence: TGTGCCAGCAGCTTAGAGGTAGCGGGAGGACCAAGCTCCTACAATGAGCAGTTCTTC. The chain has TRBV13 and TRBJ2-1; TRBD2 matches 10 bases. The junction had 9 bases not matched to a gene; V was cut back by 1 base and J by 0 bases. The CDR3 sequence is 19 residues long. The germline CDR1 and CDR2 sequences are PRHDT and FYEKMQ (reference sequence).

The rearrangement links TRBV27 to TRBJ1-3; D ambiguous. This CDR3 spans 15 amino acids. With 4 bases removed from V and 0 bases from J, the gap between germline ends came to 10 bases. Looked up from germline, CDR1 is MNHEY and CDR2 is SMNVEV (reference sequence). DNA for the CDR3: TGTGCCAGCAGTTCAACAGCCAACTCTGGAAACACCATATATTTT. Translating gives CASSSTANSGNTIYF.

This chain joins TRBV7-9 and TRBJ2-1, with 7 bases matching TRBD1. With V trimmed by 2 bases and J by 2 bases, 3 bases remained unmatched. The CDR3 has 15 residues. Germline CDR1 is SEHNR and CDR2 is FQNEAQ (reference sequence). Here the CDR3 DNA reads TGTGCCAGCAGCTTAAGGGACAGCCCCTACAATGAGCAGTTCTTC. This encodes CASSLRDSPYNEQFF. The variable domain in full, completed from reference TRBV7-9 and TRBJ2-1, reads DTGVSQNPRHKITKRGQNVTFRCDPISEHNRLYWYRQTLGQGPEFLTYFQNEAQLEKSRLLSDRFSAERPKGSFSTLEIQRTEQGDSAMYLCASSLRDSPYNEQFFGPGTRLTVL.

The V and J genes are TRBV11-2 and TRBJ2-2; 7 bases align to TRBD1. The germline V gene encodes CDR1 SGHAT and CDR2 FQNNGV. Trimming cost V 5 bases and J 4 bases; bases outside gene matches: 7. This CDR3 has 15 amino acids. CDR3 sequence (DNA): TGTGCCAGCAGCCCACAGGGGCTAGGCACCGGGGAGCTGTTTTTT. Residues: CASSPQGLGTGELFF.

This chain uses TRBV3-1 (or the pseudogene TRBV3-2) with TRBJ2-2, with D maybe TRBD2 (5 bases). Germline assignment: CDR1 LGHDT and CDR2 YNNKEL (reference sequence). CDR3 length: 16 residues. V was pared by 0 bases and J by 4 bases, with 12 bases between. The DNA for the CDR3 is TGTGCCAGCAGCCAAGATGTCTTCAGCGGCACCGGGGAGCTGTTTTTT. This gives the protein CASSQDVFSGTGELFF.